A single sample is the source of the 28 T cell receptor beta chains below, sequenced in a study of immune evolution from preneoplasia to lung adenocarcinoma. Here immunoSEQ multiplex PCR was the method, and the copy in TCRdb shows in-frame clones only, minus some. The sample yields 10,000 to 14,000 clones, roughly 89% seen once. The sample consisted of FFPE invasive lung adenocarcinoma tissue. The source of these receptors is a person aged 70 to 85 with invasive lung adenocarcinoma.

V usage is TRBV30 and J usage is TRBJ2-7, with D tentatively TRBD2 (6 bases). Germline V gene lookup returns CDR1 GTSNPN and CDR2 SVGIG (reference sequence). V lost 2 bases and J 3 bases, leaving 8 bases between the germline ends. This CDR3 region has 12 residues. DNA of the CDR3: TGTGCCTGGAGTTTGGGGGGCTACGAGCAGTACTTC. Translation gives CAWSLGGYEQYF.

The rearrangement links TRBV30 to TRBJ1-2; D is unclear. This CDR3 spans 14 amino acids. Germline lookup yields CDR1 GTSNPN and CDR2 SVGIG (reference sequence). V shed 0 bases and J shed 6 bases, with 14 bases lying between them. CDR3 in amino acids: CAWSVFAREDGYTF. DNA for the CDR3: TGTGCCTGGAGTGTCTTCGCGAGGGAGGATGGCTACACCTTC. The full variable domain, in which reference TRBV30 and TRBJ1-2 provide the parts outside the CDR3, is SQTIHQWPATLVQPVGSPLSLECTVEGTSNPNLYWYRQAAGRGLQLLFYSVGIGQISSEVPQNLSASRPQDRQFILSSKKLLLSDSGFYLCAWSVFAREDGYTFGSGTRLTVV.

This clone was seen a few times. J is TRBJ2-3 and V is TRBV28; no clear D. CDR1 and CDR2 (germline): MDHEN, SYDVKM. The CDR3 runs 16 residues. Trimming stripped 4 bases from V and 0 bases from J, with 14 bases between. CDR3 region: CASSSLTRTSTDTQYF. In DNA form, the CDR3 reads TGTGCCAGCAGTTCCCTCACTCGTACTAGCACAGATACGCAGTATTTT.

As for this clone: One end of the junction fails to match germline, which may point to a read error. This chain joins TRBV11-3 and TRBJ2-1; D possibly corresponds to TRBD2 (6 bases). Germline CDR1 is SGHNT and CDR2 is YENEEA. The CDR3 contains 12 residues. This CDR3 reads CASRLEGGEQFF. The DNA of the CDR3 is TGTGCCAGCAGATTAGAGGGAGGTGAGCAGTTCTTC.

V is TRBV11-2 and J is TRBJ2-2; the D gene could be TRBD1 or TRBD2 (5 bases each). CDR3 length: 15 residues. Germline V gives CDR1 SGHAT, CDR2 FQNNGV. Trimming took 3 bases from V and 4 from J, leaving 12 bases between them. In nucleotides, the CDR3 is TGTGCCAGCAGCTTCCAGGGCGGAGGCACCGGGGAGCTGTTTTTT. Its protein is CASSFQGGGTGELFF. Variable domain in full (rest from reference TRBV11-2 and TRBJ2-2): EAGVAQSPRYKIIEKRQSVAFWCNPISGHATLYWYQQILGQGPKLLIQFQNNGVVDDSQLPKDRFSAERLKGVDSTLKIQPAKLEDSAVYLCASSFQGGGTGELFFGEGSRLTVL.

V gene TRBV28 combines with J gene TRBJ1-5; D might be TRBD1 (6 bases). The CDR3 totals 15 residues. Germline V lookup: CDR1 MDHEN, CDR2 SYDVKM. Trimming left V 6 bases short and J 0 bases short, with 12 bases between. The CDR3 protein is CASSSDSDSNQPQHF. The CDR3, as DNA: TGTGCCAGCAGCTCGGACAGCGATAGCAATCAGCCCCAGCATTTT.

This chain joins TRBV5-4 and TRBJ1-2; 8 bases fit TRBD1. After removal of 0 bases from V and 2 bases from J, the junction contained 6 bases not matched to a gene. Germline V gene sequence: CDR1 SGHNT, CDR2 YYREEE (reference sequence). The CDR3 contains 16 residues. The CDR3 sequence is CASSLEGDRRNYGYTF. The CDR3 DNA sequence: TGTGCCAGCAGCTTGGAGGGGGACAGGCGCAACTATGGCTACACCTTC.

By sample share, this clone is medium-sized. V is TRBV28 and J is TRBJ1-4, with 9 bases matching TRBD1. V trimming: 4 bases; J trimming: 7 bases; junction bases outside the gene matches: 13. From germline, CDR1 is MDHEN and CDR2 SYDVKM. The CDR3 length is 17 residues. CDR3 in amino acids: CASSSLGTGREGEKLFF. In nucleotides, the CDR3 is TGTGCCAGCAGTTCTCTAGGGACAGGGAGGGAGGGTGAAAAACTGTTTTTT.

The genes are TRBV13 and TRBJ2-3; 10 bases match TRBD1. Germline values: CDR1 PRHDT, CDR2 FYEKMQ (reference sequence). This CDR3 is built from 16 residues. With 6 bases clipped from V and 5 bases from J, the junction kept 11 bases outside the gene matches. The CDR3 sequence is CASRRVRGQGGDTQYF. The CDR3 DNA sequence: TGTGCCAGCAGAAGAGTGAGAGGACAGGGGGGAGATACGCAGTATTTT. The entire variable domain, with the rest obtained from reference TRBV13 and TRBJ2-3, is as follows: AAGVIQSPRHLIKEKRETATLKCYPIPRHDTVYWYQQGPGQDPQFLISFYEKMQSDKGSIPDRFSAQQFSDYHSELNMSSLELGDSALYFCASRRVRGQGGDTQYFGPGTRLTVL.

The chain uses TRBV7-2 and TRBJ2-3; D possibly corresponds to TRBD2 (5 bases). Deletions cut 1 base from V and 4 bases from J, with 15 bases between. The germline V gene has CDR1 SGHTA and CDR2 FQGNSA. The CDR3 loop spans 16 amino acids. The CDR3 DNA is TGTGCCAGCAGCTTAGACTTGCTAGCCAATCCAGATACGCAGTATTTT. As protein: CASSLDLLANPDTQYF.

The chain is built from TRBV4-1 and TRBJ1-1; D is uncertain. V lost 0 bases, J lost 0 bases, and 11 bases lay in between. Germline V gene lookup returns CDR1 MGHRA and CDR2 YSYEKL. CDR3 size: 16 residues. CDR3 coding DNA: TGCGCCAGCAGCCAAGAAACGTCAAGGGTGAACACTGAAGCTTTCTTT. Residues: CASSQETSRVNTEAFF.

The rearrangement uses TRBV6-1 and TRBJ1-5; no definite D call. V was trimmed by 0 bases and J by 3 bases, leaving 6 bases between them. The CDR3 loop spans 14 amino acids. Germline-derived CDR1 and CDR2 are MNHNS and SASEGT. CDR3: CASSEAALNQPQHF. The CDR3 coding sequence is TGTGCCAGCAGTGAAGCGGCACTCAATCAGCCCCAGCATTTT.

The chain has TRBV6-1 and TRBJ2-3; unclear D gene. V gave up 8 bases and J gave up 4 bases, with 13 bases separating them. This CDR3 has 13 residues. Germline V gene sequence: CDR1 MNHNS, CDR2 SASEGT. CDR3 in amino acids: CASLTSGPDTQYF. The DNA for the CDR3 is TGTGCCAGCTTGACCTCGGGCCCAGATACGCAGTATTTT.

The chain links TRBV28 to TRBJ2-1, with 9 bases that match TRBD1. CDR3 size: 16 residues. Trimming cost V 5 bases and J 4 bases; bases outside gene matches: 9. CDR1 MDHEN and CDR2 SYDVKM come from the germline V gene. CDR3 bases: TGTGCCAGCAGTCCCGGAGGACAGGGGAAATACAATGAGCAGTTCTTC. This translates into CASSPGGQGKYNEQFF. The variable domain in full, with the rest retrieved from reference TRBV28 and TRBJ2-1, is DVKVTQSSRYLVKRTGEKVFLECVQDMDHENMFWYRQDPGLGLRLIYFSYDVKMKEKGDIPEGYSVSREKKERFSLILESASTNQTSMYLCASSPGGQGKYNEQFFGPGTRLTVL.

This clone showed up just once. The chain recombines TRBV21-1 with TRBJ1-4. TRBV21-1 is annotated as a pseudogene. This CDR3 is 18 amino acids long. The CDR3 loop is CASRRTRDRDSTNEKLFF. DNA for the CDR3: TGTGCCAGCAGACGAACTCGGGACCGCGATTCAACTAATGAAAAACTGTTTTTT.

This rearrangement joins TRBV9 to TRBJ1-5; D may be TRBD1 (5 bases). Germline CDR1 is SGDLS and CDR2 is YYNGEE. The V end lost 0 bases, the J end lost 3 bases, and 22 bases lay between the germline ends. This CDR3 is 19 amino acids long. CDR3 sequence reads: CASSVVIGQPSESNQPQHF. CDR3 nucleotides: TGTGCCAGCAGCGTAGTTATTGGACAACCGAGCGAGTCCAATCAGCCCCAGCATTTT.

CDR3 bases: TGTGCCAGTAGTATTAAGGTCGACAGGGTACGCAATCAGCCCCAGCATTTT. Its protein product is CASSIKVDRVRNQPQHF. The gene calls are TRBV19 and TRBJ1-5; 7 bases are a match to TRBD1. Germline V gives CDR1 LNHDA, CDR2 SQIVND (reference sequence). This CDR3 is 17 amino acids long. V lost 3 bases and J lost 2; bases outside the gene matches: 10.

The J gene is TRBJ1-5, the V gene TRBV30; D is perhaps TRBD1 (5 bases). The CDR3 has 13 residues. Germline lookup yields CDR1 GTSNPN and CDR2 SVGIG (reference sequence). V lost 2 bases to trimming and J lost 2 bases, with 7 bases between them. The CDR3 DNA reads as TGTGCCTGGAGTCCACAGGGCAATCAGCCCCAGCATTTT. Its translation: CAWSPQGNQPQHF.

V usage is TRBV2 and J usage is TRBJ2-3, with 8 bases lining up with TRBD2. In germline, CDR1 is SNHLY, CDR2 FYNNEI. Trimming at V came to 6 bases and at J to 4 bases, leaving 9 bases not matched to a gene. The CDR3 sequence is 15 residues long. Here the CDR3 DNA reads TGTGCCAGCAGCCCGTCGGGACTAGGGGCAGATACGCAGTATTTT. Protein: CASSPSGLGADTQYF. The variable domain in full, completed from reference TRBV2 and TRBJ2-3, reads EPEVTQTPSHQVTQMGQEVILRCVPISNHLYFYWYRQILGQKVEFLVSFYNNEISEKSEIFDDQFSVERPDGSNFTLKIRSTKLEDSAMYFCASSPSGLGADTQYFGPGTRLTVL.

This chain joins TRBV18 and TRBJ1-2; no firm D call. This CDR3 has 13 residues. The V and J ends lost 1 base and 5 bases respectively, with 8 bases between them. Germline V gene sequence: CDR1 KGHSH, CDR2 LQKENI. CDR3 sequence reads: CASSPQEAYGYTF. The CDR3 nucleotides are TGTGCCAGCTCACCACAGGAGGCATATGGCTACACCTTC.

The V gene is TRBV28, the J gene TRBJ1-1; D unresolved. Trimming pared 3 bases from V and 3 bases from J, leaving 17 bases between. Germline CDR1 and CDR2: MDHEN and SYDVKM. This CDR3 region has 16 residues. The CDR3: CASSFIWERVDTEAFF. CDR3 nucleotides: TGTGCCAGCAGTTTTATCTGGGAGAGGGTAGACACTGAAGCTTTCTTT.

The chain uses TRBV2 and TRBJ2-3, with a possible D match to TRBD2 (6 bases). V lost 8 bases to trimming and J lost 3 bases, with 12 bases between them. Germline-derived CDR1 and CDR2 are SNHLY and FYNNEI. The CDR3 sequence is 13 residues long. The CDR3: CASLAGLTDTQYF. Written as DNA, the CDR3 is TGTGCCAGCCTCGCGGGACTGACAGATACGCAGTATTTT.

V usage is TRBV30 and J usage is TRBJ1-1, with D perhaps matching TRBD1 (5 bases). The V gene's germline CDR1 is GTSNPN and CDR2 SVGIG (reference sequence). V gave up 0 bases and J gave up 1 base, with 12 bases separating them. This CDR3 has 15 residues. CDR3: CAWSVRDQGNTEAFF. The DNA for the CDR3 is TGTGCCTGGAGTGTCAGGGACCAGGGGAACACTGAAGCTTTCTTT.

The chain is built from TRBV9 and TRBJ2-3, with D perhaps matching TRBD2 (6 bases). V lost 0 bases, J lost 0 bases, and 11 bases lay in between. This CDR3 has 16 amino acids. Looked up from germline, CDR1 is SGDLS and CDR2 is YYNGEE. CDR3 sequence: CASSVASSESTDTQYF. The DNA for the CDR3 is TGTGCCAGCAGCGTAGCCTCTAGCGAGAGCACAGATACGCAGTATTTT. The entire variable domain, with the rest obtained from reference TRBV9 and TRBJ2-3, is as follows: DSGVTQTPKHLITATGQRVTLRCSPRSGDLSVYWYQQSLDQGLQFLIQYYNGEERAKGNILERFSAQQFPDLHSELNLSSLELGDSALYFCASSVASSESTDTQYFGPGTRLTVL.

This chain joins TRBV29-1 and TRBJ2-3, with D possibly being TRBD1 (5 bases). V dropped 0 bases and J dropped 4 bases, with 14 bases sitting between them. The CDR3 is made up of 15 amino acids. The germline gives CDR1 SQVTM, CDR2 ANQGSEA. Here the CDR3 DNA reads TGCAGCGTTGAAGACCCAGATCAGGGCCCAGATACGCAGTATTTT. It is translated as CSVEDPDQGPDTQYF.

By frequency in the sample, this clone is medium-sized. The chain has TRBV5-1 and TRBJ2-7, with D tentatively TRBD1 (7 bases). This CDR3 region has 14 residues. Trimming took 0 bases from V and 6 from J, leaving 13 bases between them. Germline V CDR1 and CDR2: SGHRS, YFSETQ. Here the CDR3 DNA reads TGCGCCAGCAGCTTGGCCGGGGGACAGAGCGAGCAGTACTTC. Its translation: CASSLAGGQSEQYF.

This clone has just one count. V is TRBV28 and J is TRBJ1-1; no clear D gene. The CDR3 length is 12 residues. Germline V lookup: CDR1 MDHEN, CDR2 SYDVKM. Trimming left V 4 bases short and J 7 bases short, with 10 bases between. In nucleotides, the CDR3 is TGTGCCAGCAGTTCTTTCATGGATGAAGCTTTCTTT. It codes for CASSSFMDEAFF. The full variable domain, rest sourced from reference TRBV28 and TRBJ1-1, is DVKVTQSSRYLVKRTGEKVFLECVQDMDHENMFWYRQDPGLGLRLIYFSYDVKMKEKGDIPEGYSVSREKKERFSLILESASTNQTSMYLCASSSFMDEAFFGQGTRLTVV.

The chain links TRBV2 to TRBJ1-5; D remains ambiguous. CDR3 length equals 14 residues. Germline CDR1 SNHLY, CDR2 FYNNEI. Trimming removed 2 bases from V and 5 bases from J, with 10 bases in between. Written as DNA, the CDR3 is TGTGCCAGCAGTGAATCCAGCCTCGATCAGCCCCAGCATTTT. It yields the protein CASSESSLDQPQHF.